A selection of T cell receptor beta chains follows, all from one sample in a study of blood T cell repertoires in COVID-19. Clones were sequenced by immunoSEQ multiplex PCR, and TCRdb holds only the in-frame ones, with some missing. The sample has 46,000 or so clones; approximately 83% are singletons. Material: peripheral blood. These receptors were collected from an elderly woman with COVID-19, enrolled during active disease. CDR3s include the opening cysteine and the closing phenylalanine or tryptophan. D genes are given only for firm matches. For some rows the clone size is stated as once, few or many, or as a class when expanded; others skip it.

j_gene: TRBJ2-5
abundance: .
d_gene: TRBD2
v_gene: TRBV18
CDR3nt: TGTGCCAGCTCACCGGGAGGGACTAGCGCCCAAGAGACCCAGTACTTC
CDR3aa: CASSPGGTSAQETQYF

j_gene: TRBJ2-6
abundance: .
d_gene: .
v_gene: TRBV19
CDR3nt: TGTGCCAGTACCTACTCAGGGGCCAACGTCCTGACTTTC
CDR3aa: CASTYSGANVLTF

j_gene: TRBJ2-6
abundance: .
d_gene: TRBD1
v_gene: TRBV27
CDR3nt: TGTGCCAGCAGTTTGGCCGGGACAGGGTCTTATCTTCTAACTTTC
CDR3aa: CASSLAGTGSYLLTF

j_gene: TRBJ1-5
abundance: .
d_gene: .
v_gene: TRBV6-5
CDR3nt: TGTGCCAGCAGAAATGACAGGAATAGCAATCAGCCCCAGCATTTT
CDR3aa: CASRNDRNSNQPQHF

j_gene: TRBJ2-5
abundance: .
d_gene: .
v_gene: TRBV3-1/TRBV3-2
CDR3nt: TGTGCCAGCAGCCAGTCCGAGTACCAAGAGACCCAGTACTTC
CDR3aa: CASSQSEYQETQYF

j_gene: TRBJ2-1
abundance: .
d_gene: .
v_gene: TRBV7-9
CDR3nt: TGTGCCAGCCGGGGAAATGGGAATGAGCAGTTCTTC
CDR3aa: CASRGNGNEQFF

j_gene: TRBJ1-5
abundance: .
d_gene: .
v_gene: TRBV9
CDR3nt: TGTGCCAGCAGCGTAGCGGCAGGACAGCCCCAGCATTTT
CDR3aa: CASSVAAGQPQHF

j_gene: TRBJ2-3
abundance: once
d_gene: .
v_gene: TRBV13
CDR3nt: TGTGCCAGCAGGGCCCGCCAGAGGAGGGCGGATACGCAGTATTTT
CDR3aa: CASRARQRRADTQYF

j_gene: TRBJ2-5
abundance: .
d_gene: .
v_gene: TRBV7-9
CDR3nt: TGTGCCAGCAGCCCGGACTCAAACCCCCCCCAAGAGACCCAGTACTTC
CDR3aa: CASSPDSNPPQETQYF

j_gene: TRBJ1-2
abundance: .
d_gene: .
v_gene: TRBV7-2
CDR3nt: TGTGCCAGCACCTTCCTTCCAGGCTCCCAAAACTATGGCTACACCTTC
CDR3aa: CASTFLPGSQNYGYTF

j_gene: TRBJ2-1
abundance: once
d_gene: .
v_gene: TRBV4-2
CDR3nt: TGTGCCAGCAGCCAAGTCCTCCAGGGGCCCCACAATGAGCAGTTCTTC
CDR3aa: CASSQVLQGPHNEQFF

j_gene: TRBJ2-1
abundance: .
d_gene: TRBD2
v_gene: TRBV24-1
CDR3nt: TGTGCCACCAGTGAGGGGACTACCTACAATGAGCAGTTCTTC
CDR3aa: CATSEGTTYNEQFF

j_gene: TRBJ2-5
abundance: .
d_gene: .
v_gene: TRBV7-2
CDR3nt: TGTGCCAGCAGCCCCCGACCGAGGGAGACCCAGTACTTC
CDR3aa: CASSPRPRETQYF

j_gene: TRBJ2-7
abundance: .
d_gene: TRBD1
v_gene: TRBV2
CDR3nt: TGTGCCAGCAGTGAACCGACAGGGGGGGCCTACGAGCAGTACTTC
CDR3aa: CASSEPTGGAYEQYF

j_gene: TRBJ2-7
abundance: .
d_gene: .
v_gene: TRBV28
CDR3nt: TGTGCCAGCAGAATTGGCGGCCCGGGGTTCTACGAGCAGTACTTC
CDR3aa: CASRIGGPGFYEQYF

j_gene: TRBJ2-3
abundance: .
d_gene: TRBD2
v_gene: TRBV27
CDR3nt: TGTGCCAGCGGGGGGGGCACAGATACGCAGTATTTT
CDR3aa: CASGGGTDTQYF

j_gene: TRBJ1-2
abundance: few
d_gene: .
v_gene: TRBV6-5
CDR3nt: TGTGCCAGCAGAATCGACAGGTTCTATGGCTACACCTTC
CDR3aa: CASRIDRFYGYTF

j_gene: TRBJ2-1
abundance: .
d_gene: TRBD2
v_gene: TRBV24-1
CDR3nt: TGTGCCACCAGTGACGAACTAGCGGGAGGGCGGAATGAGCAGTTCTTC
CDR3aa: CATSDELAGGRNEQFF

j_gene: TRBJ1-5
abundance: few
d_gene: .
v_gene: TRBV5-5
CDR3nt: TGTGCCAGCAGCCCCAAAGGGGGGGGCAATCAGCCCCAGCATTTT
CDR3aa: CASSPKGGGNQPQHF

j_gene: TRBJ2-1
abundance: .
d_gene: .
v_gene: TRBV5-1
CDR3nt: TGCGCCAGCAGCTTGGGATCGGGGGGCAATTACAATGAGCAGTTCTTC
CDR3aa: CASSLGSGGNYNEQFF

j_gene: TRBJ2-5
abundance: .
d_gene: .
v_gene: TRBV7-3
CDR3nt: TGTGCCAGCAGCTTAGTAGGGGGTCAAGAGACCCAGTACTTC
CDR3aa: CASSLVGGQETQYF

j_gene: TRBJ1-1
abundance: .
d_gene: TRBD1
v_gene: TRBV5-6
CDR3nt: TGTGCCAGCAGCGCGGACAGGAGAGTCACTGAAGCTTTCTTT
CDR3aa: CASSADRRVTEAFF

j_gene: TRBJ1-4
abundance: few
d_gene: .
v_gene: TRBV10-3
CDR3nt: TGTGCCATCAGTGCCGGGACAACTAATGAAAAACTGTTTTTT
CDR3aa: CAISAGTTNEKLFF

j_gene: TRBJ1-1
abundance: .
d_gene: TRBD1
v_gene: TRBV6-2/TRBV6-3
CDR3nt: TGTGCCAGCAGTCCGGACAGGGGGTGGACTGAAGCTTTCTTT
CDR3aa: CASSPDRGWTEAFF

j_gene: TRBJ2-1
abundance: .
d_gene: .
v_gene: TRBV19
CDR3nt: TGTGCCAGTAGTATAGGACAGGCCAACAATGAGCAGTTCTTC
CDR3aa: CASSIGQANNEQFF

j_gene: TRBJ1-1
abundance: .
d_gene: TRBD1
v_gene: TRBV12-5
CDR3nt: TGTGCTAGTGGTTTGATATCCGGGACAGGGTTTAATTACGTGAACACTGAAGCTTTCTTT
CDR3aa: CASGLISGTGFNYVNTEAFF

j_gene: TRBJ1-1
abundance: .
d_gene: .
v_gene: TRBV5-1
CDR3nt: TGCGCCAGCAGGGGTCGGGGGGGCCCTATGAACACTGAAGCTTTCTTT
CDR3aa: CASRGRGGPMNTEAFF

j_gene: TRBJ1-2
abundance: .
d_gene: .
v_gene: TRBV7-2
CDR3nt: TGTGCCAGCAGCTTCCTCACATTCGGGACTCCGACGGATGGCTACACCTTC
CDR3aa: CASSFLTFGTPTDGYTF

j_gene: TRBJ1-5
abundance: .
d_gene: TRBD1
v_gene: TRBV19
CDR3nt: TGTGCCAGTAATACAGGGGGAGGGCAGCCCCAGCATTTT
CDR3aa: CASNTGGGQPQHF

j_gene: TRBJ1-5
abundance: .
d_gene: .
v_gene: TRBV28
CDR3nt: TGTGCCAGCAGTTTAAGCGGTCAGCCCCAGCATTTT
CDR3aa: CASSLSGQPQHF

j_gene: TRBJ2-7
abundance: once
d_gene: TRBD2
v_gene: TRBV28
CDR3nt: TGTGCCAGCAGCCGTAGCGGGATAATATACGAGCAGTACTTC
CDR3aa: CASSRSGIIYEQYF

j_gene: TRBJ1-6
abundance: .
d_gene: .
v_gene: TRBV3-1/TRBV3-2
CDR3nt: TGTGCCAGCAGCCAAGCCAGGGACTATAATTCACCCCTCCACTTT
CDR3aa: CASSQARDYNSPLHF

j_gene: TRBJ1-2
abundance: .
d_gene: TRBD1
v_gene: TRBV7-2
CDR3nt: TGTGCCAGCAGCCGCTTCCGACAGGGGTCCAACTATGGCTACACCTTC
CDR3aa: CASSRFRQGSNYGYTF

j_gene: TRBJ1-5
abundance: .
d_gene: .
v_gene: TRBV21-1
CDR3nt: TGTGCCAGCAGCAAAGTACAGGGTTTTCATCAGCCCCAGCATTTT
CDR3aa: CASSKVQGFHQPQHF

j_gene: TRBJ2-1
abundance: .
d_gene: TRBD2
v_gene: TRBV7-3
CDR3nt: TGTGCCAGCAGCTTAGGGGCGGGAGAGAACAATGAGCAGTTCTTC
CDR3aa: CASSLGAGENNEQFF

j_gene: TRBJ2-7
abundance: .
d_gene: .
v_gene: TRBV4-1
CDR3nt: TGCGCCAGCAGCCAAGAAAGCAGGGGTGGGGGTGAGCAGTACTTC
CDR3aa: CASSQESRGGGEQYF

j_gene: TRBJ2-3
abundance: .
d_gene: TRBD2
v_gene: TRBV5-8
CDR3nt: TGTGCCAGCAAGACCGGGACTAGCGTCACAGATACGCAGTATTTT
CDR3aa: CASKTGTSVTDTQYF

j_gene: TRBJ2-7
abundance: .
d_gene: .
v_gene: TRBV5-1
CDR3nt: TGCGCCAGCAGCTTTCATTCCGGGAGCTCCTACGAGCAGTACTTC
CDR3aa: CASSFHSGSSYEQYF

j_gene: TRBJ1-1
abundance: .
d_gene: .
v_gene: TRBV7-2
CDR3nt: TGTGCCAGCAGCTTAGACAGTGAAGCTTTCTTT
CDR3aa: CASSLDSEAFF

j_gene: TRBJ1-2
abundance: .
d_gene: .
v_gene: TRBV6-4
CDR3nt: TGTGCCAGCAGCGCCGAGGAGTCTAACTATGGCTACACCTTC
CDR3aa: CASSAEESNYGYTF

j_gene: TRBJ1-2
abundance: few
d_gene: .
v_gene: TRBV7-9
CDR3nt: TGTGCCAGCAGCTTAGAGCCCTTTAACTATGGCTACACCTTC
CDR3aa: CASSLEPFNYGYTF

j_gene: TRBJ1-3
abundance: .
d_gene: TRBD1
v_gene: TRBV19
CDR3nt: TGTGCCAGTAACCTTCCTGGGACAGCTGGAAACACCATATATTTT
CDR3aa: CASNLPGTAGNTIYF

j_gene: TRBJ2-2
abundance: .
d_gene: TRBD1
v_gene: TRBV5-1
CDR3nt: TGCGCCAGCAGCTTTGGACAGGGTCGCACCGGGGAGCTGTTTTTT
CDR3aa: CASSFGQGRTGELFF

j_gene: TRBJ1-6
abundance: .
d_gene: TRBD1
v_gene: TRBV5-4
CDR3nt: TGTGCCAGCAGCTTGGCGGGACAGGGTTATAATTCACCCCTCCACTTT
CDR3aa: CASSLAGQGYNSPLHF

j_gene: TRBJ1-3
abundance: .
d_gene: .
v_gene: TRBV28
CDR3nt: TGTGCCAGCAGAAAATTTGATTTTAGCTCTGGAAACACCATATATTTT
CDR3aa: CASRKFDFSSGNTIYF

j_gene: TRBJ1-5
abundance: .
d_gene: TRBD1
v_gene: TRBV18
CDR3nt: TGTGCCAGCTCACCGTGGACAGGGTCTAGCAATCAGCCCCAGCATTTT
CDR3aa: CASSPWTGSSNQPQHF